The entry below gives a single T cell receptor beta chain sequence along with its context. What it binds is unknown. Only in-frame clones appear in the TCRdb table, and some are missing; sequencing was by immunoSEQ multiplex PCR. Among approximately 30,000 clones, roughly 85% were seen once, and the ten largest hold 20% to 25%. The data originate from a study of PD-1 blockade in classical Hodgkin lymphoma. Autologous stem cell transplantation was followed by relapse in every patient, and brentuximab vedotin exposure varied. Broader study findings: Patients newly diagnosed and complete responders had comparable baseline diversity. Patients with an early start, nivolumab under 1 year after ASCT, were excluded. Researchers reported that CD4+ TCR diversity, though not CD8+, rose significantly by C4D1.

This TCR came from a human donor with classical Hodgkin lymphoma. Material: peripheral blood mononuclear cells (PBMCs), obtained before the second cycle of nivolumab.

CDR3 loop: CASMSQGPLAFF. CDR3 bases: TGTGCCAGCATGTCTCAGGGCCCGCTTGCTTTCTTT. V gene TRBV2 combines with J gene TRBJ1-1; TRBD1 might be the D (5 bases). V was trimmed by 7 bases and J by 11 bases, leaving 17 bases between them. The germline V gene encodes CDR1 SNHLY and CDR2 FYNNEI. The CDR3 runs to 12 residues.